The sequence of this T cell receptor (beta chain) was determined in a study of identical twins. Trimming pared 5 bases from V and 2 bases from J, leaving 7 bases between. The germline gives CDR1 KGHDR, CDR2 SFDVKD. This CDR3 is 13 amino acids long. TCRdb fed the 5' RACE reads into MiXCR, producing one record per CDR3 protein. The repertoire consists of around 960,000 distinct CDR3 sequences, with approximately 13% occurring once and the leading ten covering roughly 1.6%. Another study also made use of these data, one on yellow fever vaccine responses in identical twins.

The sequenced material came from PBMCs. J is TRBJ2-3 and V is TRBV24-1; no firm D call. The receptor comes from a woman between 18 and 30 years old in good health. CDR3 sequence (DNA): TGTGCCACCAGTGCAAGTTCCACAGATACGCAGTATTTT. Amino acid sequence: CATSASSTDTQYF.